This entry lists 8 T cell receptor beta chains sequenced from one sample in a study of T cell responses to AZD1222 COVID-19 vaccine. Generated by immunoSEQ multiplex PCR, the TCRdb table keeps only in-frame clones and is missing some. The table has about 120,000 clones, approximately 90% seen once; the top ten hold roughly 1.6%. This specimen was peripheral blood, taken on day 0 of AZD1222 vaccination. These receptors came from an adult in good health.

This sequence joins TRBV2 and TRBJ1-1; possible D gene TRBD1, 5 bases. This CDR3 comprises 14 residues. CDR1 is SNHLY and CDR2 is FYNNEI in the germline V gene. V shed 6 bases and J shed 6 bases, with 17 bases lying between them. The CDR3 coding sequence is TGTGCCAGCAGAGCAGGGAATGGGTTGCCTGAAGCTTTCTTT. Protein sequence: CASRAGNGLPEAFF.

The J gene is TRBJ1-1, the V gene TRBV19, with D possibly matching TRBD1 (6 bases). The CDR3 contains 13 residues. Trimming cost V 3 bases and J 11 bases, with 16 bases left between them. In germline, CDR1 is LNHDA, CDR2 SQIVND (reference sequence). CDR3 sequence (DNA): TGTGCCAGTAGTATCGGGGCAGGGGAGCCGGCTTTCTTT. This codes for CASSIGAGEPAFF.

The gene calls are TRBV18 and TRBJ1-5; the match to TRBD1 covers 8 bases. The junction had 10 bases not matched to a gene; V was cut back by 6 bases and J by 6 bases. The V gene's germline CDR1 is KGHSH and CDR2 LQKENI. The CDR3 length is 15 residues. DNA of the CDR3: TGTGCCAGCTCCCCGGAAACAGGGGGTGTTCAGCCCCAGCATTTT. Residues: CASSPETGGVQPQHF.

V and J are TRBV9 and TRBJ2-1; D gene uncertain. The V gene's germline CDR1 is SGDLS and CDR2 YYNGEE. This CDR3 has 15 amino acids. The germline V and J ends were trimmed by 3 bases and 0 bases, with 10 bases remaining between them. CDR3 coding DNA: TGTGCCAGCAGCGAGAACTGGAGCTCCTACAATGAGCAGTTCTTC. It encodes CASSENWSSYNEQFF.

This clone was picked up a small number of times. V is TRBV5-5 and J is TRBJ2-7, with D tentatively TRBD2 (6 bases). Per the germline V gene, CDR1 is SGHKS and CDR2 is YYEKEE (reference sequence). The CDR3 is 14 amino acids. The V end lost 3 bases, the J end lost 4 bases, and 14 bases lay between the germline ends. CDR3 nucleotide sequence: TGTGCCAGCAGCTCTTCCGGGACTGAATACGAGCAGTACTTC. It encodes CASSSSGTEYEQYF.

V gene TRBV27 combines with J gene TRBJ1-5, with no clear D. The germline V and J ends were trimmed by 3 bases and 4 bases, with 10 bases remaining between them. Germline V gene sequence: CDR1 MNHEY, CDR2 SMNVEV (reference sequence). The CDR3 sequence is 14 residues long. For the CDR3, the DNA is TGTGCCAGCAGTTTCAGTCGGACTAATCAGCCCCAGCATTTT. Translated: CASSFSRTNQPQHF.

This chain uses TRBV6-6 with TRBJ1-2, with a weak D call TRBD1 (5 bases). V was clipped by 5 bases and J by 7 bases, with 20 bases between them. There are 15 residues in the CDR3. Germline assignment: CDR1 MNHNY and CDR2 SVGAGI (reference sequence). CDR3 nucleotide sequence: TGTGCCAGCAGTCCCTCGGGGGACGGCCTAAGTGGCTACACCTTC. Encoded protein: CASSPSGDGLSGYTF.

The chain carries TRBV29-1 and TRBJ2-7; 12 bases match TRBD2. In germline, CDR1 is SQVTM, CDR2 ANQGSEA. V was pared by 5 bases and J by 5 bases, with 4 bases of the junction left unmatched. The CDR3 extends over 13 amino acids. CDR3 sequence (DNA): TGCAGCGTTCTAGCGGGAGGGGACAACGAGCAGTACTTC. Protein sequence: CSVLAGGDNEQYF.